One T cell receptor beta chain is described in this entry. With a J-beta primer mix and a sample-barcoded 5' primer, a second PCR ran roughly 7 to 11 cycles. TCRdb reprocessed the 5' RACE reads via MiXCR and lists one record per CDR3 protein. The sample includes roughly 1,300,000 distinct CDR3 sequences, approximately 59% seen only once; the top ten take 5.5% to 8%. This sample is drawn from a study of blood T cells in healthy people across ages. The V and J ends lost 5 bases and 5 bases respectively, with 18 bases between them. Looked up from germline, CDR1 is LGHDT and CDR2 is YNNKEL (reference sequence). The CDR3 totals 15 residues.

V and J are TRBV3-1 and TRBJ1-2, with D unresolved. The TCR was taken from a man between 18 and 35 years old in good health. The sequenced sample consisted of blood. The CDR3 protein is CASSYLGPSRYGYTF. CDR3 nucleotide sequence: TGTGCCAGCAGCTACCTGGGCCCGTCGCGGTATGGCTACACCTTC.